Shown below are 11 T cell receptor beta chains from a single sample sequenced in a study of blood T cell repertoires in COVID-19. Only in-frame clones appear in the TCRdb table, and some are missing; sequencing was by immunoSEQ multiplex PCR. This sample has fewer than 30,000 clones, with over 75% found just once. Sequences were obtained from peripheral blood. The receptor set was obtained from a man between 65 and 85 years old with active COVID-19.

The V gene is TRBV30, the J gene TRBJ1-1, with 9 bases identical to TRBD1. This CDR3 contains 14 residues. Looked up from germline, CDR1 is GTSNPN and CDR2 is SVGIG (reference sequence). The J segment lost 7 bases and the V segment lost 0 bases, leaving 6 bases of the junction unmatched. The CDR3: CAWSVLQGAGEAFF. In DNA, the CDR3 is TGTGCCTGGAGTGTTCTACAGGGGGCAGGTGAAGCTTTCTTT.

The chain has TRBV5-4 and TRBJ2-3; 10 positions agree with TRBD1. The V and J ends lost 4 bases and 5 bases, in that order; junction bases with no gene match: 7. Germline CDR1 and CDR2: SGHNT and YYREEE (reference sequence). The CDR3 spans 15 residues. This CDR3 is CASSRQGAQGDTQYF. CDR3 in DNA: TGTGCCAGCAGCAGACAGGGGGCGCAGGGAGATACGCAGTATTTT.

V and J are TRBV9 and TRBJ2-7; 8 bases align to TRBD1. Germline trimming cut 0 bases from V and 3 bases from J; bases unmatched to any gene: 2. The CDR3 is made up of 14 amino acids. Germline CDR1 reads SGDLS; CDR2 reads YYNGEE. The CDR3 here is CASSVGTGNYEQYF. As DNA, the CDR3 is TGTGCCAGCAGCGTAGGGACAGGGAACTACGAGCAGTACTTC.

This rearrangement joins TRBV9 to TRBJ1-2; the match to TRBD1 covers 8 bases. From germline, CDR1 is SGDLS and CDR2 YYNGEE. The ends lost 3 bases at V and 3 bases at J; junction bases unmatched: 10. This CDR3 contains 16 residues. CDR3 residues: CASSAGQGSNDYGYTF. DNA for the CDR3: TGTGCCAGCAGCGCCGGACAGGGCAGTAATGACTATGGCTACACCTTC.

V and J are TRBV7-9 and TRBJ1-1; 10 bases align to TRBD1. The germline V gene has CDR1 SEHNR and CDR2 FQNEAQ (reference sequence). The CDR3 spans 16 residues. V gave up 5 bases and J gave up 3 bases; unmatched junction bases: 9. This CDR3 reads CASSQRTGGKHTEAFF. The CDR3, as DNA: TGTGCCAGCAGCCAACGGACAGGGGGGAAACACACTGAAGCTTTCTTT.

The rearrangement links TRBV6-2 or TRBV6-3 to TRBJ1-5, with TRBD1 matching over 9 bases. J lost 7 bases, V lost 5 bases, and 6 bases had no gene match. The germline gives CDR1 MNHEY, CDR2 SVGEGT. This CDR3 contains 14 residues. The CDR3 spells CASSVTGGGQPQHF. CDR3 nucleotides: TGTGCCAGCAGTGTGACAGGGGGGGGGCAGCCCCAGCATTTT.

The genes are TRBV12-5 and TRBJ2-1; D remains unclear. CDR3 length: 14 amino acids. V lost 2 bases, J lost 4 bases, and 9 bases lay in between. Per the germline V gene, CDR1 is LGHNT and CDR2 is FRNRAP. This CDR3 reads CASGLSLRYNEQFF. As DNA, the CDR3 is TGTGCTAGTGGTTTGAGCCTACGATACAATGAGCAGTTCTTC.

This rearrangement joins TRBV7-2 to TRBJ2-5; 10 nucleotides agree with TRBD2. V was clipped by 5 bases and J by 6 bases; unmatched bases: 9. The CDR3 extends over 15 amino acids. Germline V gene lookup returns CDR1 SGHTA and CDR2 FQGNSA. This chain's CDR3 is CASSMTSGPLQTQYF. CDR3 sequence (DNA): TGTGCCAGCAGCATGACTAGCGGGCCGTTGCAGACCCAGTACTTC.

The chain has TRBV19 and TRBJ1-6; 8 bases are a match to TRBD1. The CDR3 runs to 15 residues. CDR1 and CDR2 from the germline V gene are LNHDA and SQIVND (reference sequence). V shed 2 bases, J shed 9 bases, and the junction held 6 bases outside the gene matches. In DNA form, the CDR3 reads TGTGCCAGTAGTATATTGACAGGGGTGGGTTCACCCCTCCACTTT. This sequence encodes CASSILTGVGSPLHF.

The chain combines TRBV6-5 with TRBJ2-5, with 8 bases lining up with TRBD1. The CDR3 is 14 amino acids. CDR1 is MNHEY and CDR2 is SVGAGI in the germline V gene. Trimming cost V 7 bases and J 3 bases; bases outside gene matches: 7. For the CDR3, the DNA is TGTGCCAGCACCTCCCGGGACAGGAAAGAGACCCAGTACTTC. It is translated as CASTSRDRKETQYF.

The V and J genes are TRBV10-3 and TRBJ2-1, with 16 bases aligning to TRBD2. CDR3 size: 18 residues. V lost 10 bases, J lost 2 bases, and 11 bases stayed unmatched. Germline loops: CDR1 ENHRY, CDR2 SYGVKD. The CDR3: CASLGTSGGAGTYNEQFF. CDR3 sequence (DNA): TGTGCCAGCCTCGGGACTAGCGGGGGGGCCGGGACCTACAATGAGCAGTTCTTC.